The T cell receptor (beta chain) under discussion was sequenced for a study of human T cells and chemical hapten exposure. Across the whole study: Chiefly female patients presented with alopecia areata, totalis or universalis. Mainly, slight library volume differences in the pool made TCR yields vary.

Germline CDR1 SGHVS, CDR2 FNYEAQ. The CDR3 sequence is 17 residues long. Sample time point: patch test 3, about 24 weeks after DPC sensitization. The treatment is: therapeutic diphenylcyclopropenone sensitization with weekly scalp DPC. Extraction yielded total RNA from whole blood (unfractionated). From the RACE reads, TCRdb called clonotypes with MiXCR, one entry per CDR3 protein. This sample yields 40,000 or so distinct CDR3 sequences, of which more than 9.5% are seen a single time; about 2.3% belongs to the top ten. Worth noting for this clonotype: One end of the junction does not line up with germline, which may come from a read error.

The sample consisted of whole blood, taken in connection with sensitization to the hapten diphenylcyclopropenone (DPC). This receptor was obtained from a woman aged 35 to 49 with alopecia areata. Some clones in this sample may be carry-over from other donors' samples. This chain connects TRBV7-6 to TRBJ2-2, with TRBD2 matching 11 bases. The DNA for the CDR3 is TGTGCCAGCAGCTCCAGGACTAGCGGGTGGAACACCGAGGAGCTGTTTTTT. It encodes CASSSRTSGWNTEELFF.